This T cell receptor beta chain was obtained from a study of blood T cell repertoires in COVID-19. Germline V lookup: CDR1 SGHTA, CDR2 FQGNSA. The CDR3 loop spans 13 amino acids. V shed 5 bases and J shed 8 bases, with 10 bases lying between them. Assay used: immunoSEQ multiplex PCR; TCRdb lists only in-frame clones, some missing. Counted here are some 300,000 clones, nearly 90% occurring once; the ten biggest clones make up approximately 2.9%. The sequenced sample was PBMCs or T cells enriched from blood (not recorded which). The rearrangement joins TRBV7-2 to TRBJ1-6; D gene ambiguous. The receptor was derived from a woman aged 45 to 65 who had been exposed to COVID-19. Here the CDR3 DNA reads TGTGCCAGCAGCACCGTAGTGGATTCACCCCTCCACTTT. Amino acids: CASSTVVDSPLHF.